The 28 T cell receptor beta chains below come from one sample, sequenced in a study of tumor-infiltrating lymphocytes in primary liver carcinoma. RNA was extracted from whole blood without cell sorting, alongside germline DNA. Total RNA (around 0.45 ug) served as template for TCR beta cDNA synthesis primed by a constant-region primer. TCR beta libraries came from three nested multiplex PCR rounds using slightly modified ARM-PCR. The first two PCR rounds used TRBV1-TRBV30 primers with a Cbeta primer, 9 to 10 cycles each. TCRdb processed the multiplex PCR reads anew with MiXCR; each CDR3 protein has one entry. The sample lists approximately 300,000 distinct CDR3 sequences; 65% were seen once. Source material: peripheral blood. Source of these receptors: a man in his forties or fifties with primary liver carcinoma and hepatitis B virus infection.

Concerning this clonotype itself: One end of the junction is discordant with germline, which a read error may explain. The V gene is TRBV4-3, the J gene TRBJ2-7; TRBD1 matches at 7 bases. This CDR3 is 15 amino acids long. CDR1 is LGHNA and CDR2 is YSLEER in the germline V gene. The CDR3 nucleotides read TGCGCCAACAGCCAAGATCCGAGACAGGGCCACGAGCAGTACTTC. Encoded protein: CANSQDPRQGHEQYF.

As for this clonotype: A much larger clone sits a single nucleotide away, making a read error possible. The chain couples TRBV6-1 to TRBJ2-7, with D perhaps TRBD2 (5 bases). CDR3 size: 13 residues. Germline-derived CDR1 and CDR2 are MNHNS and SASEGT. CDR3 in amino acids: CVSTSGNSYEQYF. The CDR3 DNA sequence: TGTGTCAGCACTTCGGGAAACTCCTACGAGCAGTACTTC.

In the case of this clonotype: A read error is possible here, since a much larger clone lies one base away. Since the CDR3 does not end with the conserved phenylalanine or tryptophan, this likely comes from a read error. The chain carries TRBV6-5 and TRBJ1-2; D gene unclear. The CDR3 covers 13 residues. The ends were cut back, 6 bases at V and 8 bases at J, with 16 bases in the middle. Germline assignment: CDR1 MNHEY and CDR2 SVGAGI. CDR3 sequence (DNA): TGTGCCAGCAGATCCGGACCCCGGAGAGGCTACACCTTA. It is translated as CASRSGPRRGYTL.

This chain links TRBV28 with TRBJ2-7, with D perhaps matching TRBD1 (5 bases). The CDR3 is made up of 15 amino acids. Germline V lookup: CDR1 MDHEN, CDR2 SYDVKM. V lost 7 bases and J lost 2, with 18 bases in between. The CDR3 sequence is CASTPPDKGPYEQYF. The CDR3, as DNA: TGTGCCAGCACCCCCCCGGACAAGGGTCCCTACGAGCAGTACTTC.

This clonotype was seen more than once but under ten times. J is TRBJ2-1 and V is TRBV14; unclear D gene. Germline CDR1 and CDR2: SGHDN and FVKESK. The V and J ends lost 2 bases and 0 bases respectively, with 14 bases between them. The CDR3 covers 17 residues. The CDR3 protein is CASSQPSSAFSYNEQFF. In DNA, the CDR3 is TGTGCCAGCAGCCAACCCAGCAGCGCTTTCTCCTACAATGAGCAGTTCTTC.

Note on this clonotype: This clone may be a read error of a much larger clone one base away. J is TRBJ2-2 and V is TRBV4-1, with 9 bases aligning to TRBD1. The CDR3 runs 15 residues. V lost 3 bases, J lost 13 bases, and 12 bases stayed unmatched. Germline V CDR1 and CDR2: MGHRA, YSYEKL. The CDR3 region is CASSQVAGQGVRLFF. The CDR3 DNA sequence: TGCGCCAGCAGCCAGGTGGCGGGACAGGGAGTGCGGCTGTTTTTT.

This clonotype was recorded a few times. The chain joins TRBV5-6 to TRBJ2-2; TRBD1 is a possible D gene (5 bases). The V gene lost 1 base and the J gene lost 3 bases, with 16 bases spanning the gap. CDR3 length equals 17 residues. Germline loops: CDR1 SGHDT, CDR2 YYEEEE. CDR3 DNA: TGTGCCAGCAGCTTGTCGGTAAGGGGCGCCGACACCGGGGAGCTGTTTTTT. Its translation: CASSLSVRGADTGELFF.

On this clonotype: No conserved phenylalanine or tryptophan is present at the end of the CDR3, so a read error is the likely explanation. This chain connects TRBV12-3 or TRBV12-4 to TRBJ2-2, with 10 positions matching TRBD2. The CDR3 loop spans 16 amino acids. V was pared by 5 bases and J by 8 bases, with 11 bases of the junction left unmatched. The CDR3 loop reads CASSPTASGRWGELFL. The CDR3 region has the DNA TGTGCCAGCAGTCCCACGGCTAGCGGGAGATGGGGGGAGCTGTTTCTT.

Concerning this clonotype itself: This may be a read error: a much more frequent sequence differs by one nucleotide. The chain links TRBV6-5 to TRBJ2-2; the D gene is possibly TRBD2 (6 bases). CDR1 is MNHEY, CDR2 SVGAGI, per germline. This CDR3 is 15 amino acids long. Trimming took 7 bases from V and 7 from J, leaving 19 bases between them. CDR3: CASTIKGPGDGELFF. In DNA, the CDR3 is TGTGCCAGCACCATAAAGGGACCGGGGGACGGGGAGCTGTTTTTT.

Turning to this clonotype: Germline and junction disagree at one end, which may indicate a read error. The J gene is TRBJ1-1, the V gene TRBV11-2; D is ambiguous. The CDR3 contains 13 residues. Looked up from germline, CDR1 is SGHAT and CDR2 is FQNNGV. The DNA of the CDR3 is TGTGCCAGCAACTTAGACGGGAACACTGAAGCTTTCTTT. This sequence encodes CASNLDGNTEAFF.

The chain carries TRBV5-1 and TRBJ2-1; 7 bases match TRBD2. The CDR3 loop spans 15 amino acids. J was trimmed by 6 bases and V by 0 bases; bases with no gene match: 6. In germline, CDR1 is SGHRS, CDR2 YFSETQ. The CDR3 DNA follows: TGCGCCAGCAGCTTGGGGGCGGGAGAAAGCAATGAGCAGTTCTTC. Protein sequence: CASSLGAGESNEQFF.

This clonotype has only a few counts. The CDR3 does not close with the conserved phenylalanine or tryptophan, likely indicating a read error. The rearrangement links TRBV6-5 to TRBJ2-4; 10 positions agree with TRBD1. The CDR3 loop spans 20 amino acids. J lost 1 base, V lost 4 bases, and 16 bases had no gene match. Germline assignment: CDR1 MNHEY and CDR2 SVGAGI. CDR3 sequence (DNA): TGTGCCAGCAGTTTCTCAAGGACAGGGGGAGTATACGGGGCCAAAAACATTCAGTACCTC. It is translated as CASSFSRTGGVYGAKNIQYL.

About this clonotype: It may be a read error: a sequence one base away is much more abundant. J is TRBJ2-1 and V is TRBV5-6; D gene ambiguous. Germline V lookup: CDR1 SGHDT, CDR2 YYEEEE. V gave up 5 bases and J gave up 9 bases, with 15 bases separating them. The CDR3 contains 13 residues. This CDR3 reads CASSPGPMTEQFF. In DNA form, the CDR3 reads TGTGCCAGCAGTCCCGGACCAATGACTGAGCAGTTCTTC. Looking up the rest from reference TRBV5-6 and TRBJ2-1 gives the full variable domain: DAGVTQSPTHLIKTRGQQVTLRCSPKSGHDTVSWYQQALGQGPQFIFQYYEEEERQRGNFPDRFSGHQFPNYSSELNVNALLLGDSALYLCASSPGPMTEQFFGPGTRLTVL.

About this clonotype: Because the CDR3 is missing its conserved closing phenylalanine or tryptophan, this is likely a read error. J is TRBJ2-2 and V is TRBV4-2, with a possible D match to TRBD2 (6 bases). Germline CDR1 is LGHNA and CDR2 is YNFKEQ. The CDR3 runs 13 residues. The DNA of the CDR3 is TGTGCCAGCAGCCACGCGGGGTCCGGGGGGCTGTTTTCT. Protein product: CASSHAGSGGLFS.

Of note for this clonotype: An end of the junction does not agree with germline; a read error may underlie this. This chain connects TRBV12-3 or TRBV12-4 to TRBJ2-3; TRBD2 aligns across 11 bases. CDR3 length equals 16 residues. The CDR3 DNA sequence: TGTGCCAGCAGACTAGCGGGAGCGAACGTCACAGATATGCAGTATTTT. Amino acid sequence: CASRLAGANVTDMQYF.

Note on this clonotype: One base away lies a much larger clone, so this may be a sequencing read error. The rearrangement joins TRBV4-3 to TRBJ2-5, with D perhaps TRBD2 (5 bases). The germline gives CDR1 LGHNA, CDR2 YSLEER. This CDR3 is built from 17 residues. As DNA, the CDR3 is TGCGCCAGCAGCCAAGATCGGGCGGGCGTCGCTCAAGGGACCCAGTACTTC. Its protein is CASSQDRAGVAQGTQYF.

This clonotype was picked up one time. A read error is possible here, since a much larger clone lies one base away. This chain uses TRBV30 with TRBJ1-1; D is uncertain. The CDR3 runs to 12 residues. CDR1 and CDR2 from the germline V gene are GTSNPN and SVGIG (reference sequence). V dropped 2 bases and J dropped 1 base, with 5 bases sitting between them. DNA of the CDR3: TGTGCCTGGAGTCCCAGGAACACTGAAGCTTTCTTT. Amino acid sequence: CAWSPRNTEAFF.

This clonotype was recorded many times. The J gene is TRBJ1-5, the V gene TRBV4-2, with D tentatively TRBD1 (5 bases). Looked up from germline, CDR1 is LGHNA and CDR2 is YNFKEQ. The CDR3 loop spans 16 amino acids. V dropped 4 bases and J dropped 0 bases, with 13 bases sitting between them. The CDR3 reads CASSLYGGSSNQPQHF. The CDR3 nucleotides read TGTGCCAGCAGCCTTTATGGGGGATCTAGCAATCAGCCCCAGCATTTT.

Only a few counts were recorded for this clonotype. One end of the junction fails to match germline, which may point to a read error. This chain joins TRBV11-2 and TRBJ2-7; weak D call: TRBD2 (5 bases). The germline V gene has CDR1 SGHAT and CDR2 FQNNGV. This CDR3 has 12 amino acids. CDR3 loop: CTSSSDRGEQYF. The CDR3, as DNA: TGTACCAGCAGCTCAGACCGGGGCGAGCAGTACTTC. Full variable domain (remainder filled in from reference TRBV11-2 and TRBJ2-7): EAGVAQSPRYKIIEKRQSVAFWCNPISGHATLYWYQQILGQGPKLLIQFQNNGVVDDSQLPKDRFSAERLKGVDSTLKIQPAKLEDSAVYLCTSSSDRGEQYFGPGTRLTVT.

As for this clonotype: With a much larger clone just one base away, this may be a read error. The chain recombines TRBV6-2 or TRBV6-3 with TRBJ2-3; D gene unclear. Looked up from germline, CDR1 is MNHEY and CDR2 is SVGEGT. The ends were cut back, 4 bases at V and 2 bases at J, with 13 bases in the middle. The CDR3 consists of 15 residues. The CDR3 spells CASSSSELDTDTQYF. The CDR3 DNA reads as TGTGCCAGCAGTTCCTCGGAACTCGACACAGATACGCAGTATTTT.

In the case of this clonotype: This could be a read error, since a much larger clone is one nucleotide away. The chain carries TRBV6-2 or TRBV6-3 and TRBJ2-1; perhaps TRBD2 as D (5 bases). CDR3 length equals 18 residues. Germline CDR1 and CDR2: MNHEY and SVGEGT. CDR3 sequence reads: CASSYPLGSESSHNEQFF. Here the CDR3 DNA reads TGTGCCAGCAGTTATCCCCTCGGTAGCGAGAGCTCCCACAATGAGCAGTTCTTC.

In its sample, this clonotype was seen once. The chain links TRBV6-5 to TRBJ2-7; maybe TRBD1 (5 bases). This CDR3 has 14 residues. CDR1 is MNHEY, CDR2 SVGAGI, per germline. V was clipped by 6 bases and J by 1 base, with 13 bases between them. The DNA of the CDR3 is TGTGCCAGCAGCTCAGGGCAGTGGTCCTACGAGCAGTACTTC. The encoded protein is CASSSGQWSYEQYF.

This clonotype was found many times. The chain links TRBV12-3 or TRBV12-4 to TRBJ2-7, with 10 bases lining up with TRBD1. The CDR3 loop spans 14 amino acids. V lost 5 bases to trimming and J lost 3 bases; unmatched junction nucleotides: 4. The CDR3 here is CASSRGTGDYEQYF. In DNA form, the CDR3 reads TGTGCCAGCAGTCGCGGGACAGGGGACTACGAGCAGTACTTC.

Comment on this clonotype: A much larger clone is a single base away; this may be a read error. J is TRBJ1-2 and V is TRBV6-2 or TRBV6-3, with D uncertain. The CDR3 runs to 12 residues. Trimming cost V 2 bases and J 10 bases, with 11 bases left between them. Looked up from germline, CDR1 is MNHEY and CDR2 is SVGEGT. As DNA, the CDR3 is TGTGCCAGCAGTTACCGAGGGCGAGACTACACCTTC. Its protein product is CASSYRGRDYTF.

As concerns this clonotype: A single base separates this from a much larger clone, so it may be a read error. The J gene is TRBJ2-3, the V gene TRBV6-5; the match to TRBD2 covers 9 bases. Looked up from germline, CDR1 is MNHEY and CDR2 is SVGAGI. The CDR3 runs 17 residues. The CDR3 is CASSRTAGGFSTDMQYF. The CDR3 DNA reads TGTGCCAGCAGTCGTACAGCGGGAGGCTTTAGCACAGATATGCAGTATTTT.

CDR3 residues: CASKGDGYTF. The CDR3, as DNA: TGTGCCAGCAAAGGGGATGGCTACACCTTC. The gene calls are TRBV6-5 and TRBJ1-2, with a possible D match to TRBD1 (5 bases). The V and J ends lost 7 bases and 6 bases respectively, with 6 bases between them. The CDR3 spans 10 residues. Looked up from germline, CDR1 is MNHEY and CDR2 is SVGAGI.

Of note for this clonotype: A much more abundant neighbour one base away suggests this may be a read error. In DNA, the CDR3 is TGCGCCAGCAGTGAGGCCCCCCAAGAAAAACTGTTTTTT. This gives the protein CASSEAPQEKLFF. This chain connects TRBV10-2 to TRBJ1-4, with D unclear. The CDR3 sequence is 13 residues long. Trimming took off 2 bases at V and 8 bases at J, with 9 bases between the two ends. In germline, CDR1 is WSHSY, CDR2 SAAADI.

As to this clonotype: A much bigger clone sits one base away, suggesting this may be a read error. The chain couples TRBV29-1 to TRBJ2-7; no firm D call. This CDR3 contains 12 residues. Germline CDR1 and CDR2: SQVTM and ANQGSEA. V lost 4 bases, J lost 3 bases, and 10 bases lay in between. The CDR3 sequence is CSVGTLDYEQYF. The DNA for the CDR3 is TGCAGCGTTGGGACCCTCGACTACGAGCAGTACTTC.